The present T cell receptor beta chain was sequenced within a study of T cell responses to AZD1222 COVID-19 vaccine. Data came from immunoSEQ multiplex PCR; TCRdb stores just in-frame clones and leaves some out. The sample lists a few hundred thousand clones, 80% to 95% occurring once. The CDR3 has 13 residues. V lost 7 bases and J lost 10; bases outside the gene matches: 11. CDR1 and CDR2 (germline): MDHEN, SYDVKM. The source of this sequence is an adult in good health. This chain links TRBV28 with TRBJ2-7; 9 nucleotides line up with TRBD1. The sequences come from peripheral blood, collected on day 0 of AZD1222 vaccination. The CDR3 DNA is TGTGCCAGCATCGCCCGGGACAGGGCCCATCAGTACTTC. Translated, it gives CASIARDRAHQYF. Drawing the rest from reference TRBV28 and TRBJ2-7, the complete variable domain is DVKVTQSSRYLVKRTGEKVFLECVQDMDHENMFWYRQDPGLGLRLIYFSYDVKMKEKGDIPEGYSVSREKKERFSLILESASTNQTSMYLCASIARDRAHQYFGPGTRLTVT.